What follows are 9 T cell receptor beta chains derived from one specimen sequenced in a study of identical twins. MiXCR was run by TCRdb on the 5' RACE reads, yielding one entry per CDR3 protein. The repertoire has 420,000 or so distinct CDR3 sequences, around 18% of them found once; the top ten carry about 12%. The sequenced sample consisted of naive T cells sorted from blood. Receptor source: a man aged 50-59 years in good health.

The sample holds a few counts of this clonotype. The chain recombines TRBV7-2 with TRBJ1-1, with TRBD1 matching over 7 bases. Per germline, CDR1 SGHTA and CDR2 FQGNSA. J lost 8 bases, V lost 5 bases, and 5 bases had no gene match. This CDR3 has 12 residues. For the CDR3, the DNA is TGTGCCAGCAGCCCGGACAGGAGGGAAGCTTTCTTT. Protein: CASSPDRREAFF.

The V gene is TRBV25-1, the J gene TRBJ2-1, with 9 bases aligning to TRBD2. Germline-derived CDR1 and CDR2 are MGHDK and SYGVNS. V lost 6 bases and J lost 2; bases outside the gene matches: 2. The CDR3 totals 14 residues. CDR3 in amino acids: CASRGGRAYNEQFF. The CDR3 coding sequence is TGTGCCAGCAGGGGCGGGAGGGCCTACAATGAGCAGTTCTTC.

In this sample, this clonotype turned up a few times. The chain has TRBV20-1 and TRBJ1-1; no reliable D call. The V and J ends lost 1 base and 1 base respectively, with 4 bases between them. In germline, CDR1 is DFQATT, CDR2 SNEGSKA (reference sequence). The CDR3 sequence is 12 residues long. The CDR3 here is CSARVRNTEAFF. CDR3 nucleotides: TGCAGTGCTAGAGTCAGGAACACTGAAGCTTTCTTT.

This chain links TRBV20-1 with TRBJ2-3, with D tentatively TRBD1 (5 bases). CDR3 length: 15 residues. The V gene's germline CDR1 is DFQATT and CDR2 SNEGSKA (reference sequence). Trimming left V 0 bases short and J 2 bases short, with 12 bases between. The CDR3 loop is CSARDLTANTDTQYF. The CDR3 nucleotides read TGCAGTGCTAGAGACCTGACAGCAAACACAGATACGCAGTATTTT.

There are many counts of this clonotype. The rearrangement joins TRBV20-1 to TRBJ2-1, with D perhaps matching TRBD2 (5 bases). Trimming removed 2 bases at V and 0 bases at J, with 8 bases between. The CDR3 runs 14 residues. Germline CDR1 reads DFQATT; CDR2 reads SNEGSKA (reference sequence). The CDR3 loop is CSARLAISYNEQFF. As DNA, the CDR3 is TGCAGTGCTAGACTAGCCATCTCCTACAATGAGCAGTTCTTC.

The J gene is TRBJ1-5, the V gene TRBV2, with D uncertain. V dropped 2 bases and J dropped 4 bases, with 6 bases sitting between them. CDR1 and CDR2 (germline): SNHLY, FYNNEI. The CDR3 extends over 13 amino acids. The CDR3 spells CASSEWPNQPQHF. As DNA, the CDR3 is TGTGCCAGCAGTGAATGGCCGAATCAGCCCCAGCATTTT.

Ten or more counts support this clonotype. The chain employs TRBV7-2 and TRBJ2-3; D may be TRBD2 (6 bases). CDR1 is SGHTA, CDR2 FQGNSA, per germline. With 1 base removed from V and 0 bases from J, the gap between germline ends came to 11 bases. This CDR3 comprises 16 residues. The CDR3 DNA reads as TGTGCCAGCAGCTTAGTGGGGGGATTCAGCACAGATACGCAGTATTTT. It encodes CASSLVGGFSTDTQYF.

The CDR3 region has the DNA TGTGCCAGCTCACCGGTAGGAGACAACTCTGGAAACACCATATATTTT. Residues: CASSPVGDNSGNTIYF. The rearrangement joins TRBV18 to TRBJ1-3; D unresolved. Germline CDR1 and CDR2: KGHSH and LQKENI. Trimming took 3 bases from V and 0 from J, leaving 12 bases between them. This CDR3 has 16 residues.

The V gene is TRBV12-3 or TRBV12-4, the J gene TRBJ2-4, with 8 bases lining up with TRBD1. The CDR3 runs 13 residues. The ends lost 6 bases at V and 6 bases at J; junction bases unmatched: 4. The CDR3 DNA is TGTGCCAGCAGGCGGACAGGGCTAAACATTCAGTACTTC. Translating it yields CASRRTGLNIQYF.